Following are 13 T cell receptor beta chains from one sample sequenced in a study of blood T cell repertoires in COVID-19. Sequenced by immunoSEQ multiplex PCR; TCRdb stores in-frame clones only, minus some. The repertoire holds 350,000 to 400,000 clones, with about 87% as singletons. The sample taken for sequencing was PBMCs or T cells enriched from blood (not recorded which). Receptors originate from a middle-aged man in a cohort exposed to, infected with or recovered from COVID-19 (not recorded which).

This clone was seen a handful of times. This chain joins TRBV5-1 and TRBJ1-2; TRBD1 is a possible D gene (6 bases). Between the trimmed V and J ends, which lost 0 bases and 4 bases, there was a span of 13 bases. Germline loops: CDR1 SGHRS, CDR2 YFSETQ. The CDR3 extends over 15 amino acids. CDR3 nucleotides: TGCGCCAGCAGCTTGGGACAGGCCCCTAGCTATGGCTACACCTTC. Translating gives CASSLGQAPSYGYTF. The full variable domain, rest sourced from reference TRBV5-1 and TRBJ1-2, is KAGVTQTPRYLIKTRGQQVTLSCSPISGHRSVSWYQQTPGQGLQFLFEYFSETQRNKGNFPGRFSGRQFSNSRSEMNVSTLELGDSALYLCASSLGQAPSYGYTFGSGTRLTVV.

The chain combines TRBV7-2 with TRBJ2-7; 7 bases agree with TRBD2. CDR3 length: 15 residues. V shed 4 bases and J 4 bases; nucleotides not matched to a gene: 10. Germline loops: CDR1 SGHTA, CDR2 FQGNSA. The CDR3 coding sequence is TGTGCCAGCAGCTGGGACCCGCGGGGGAGTTACGAGCAGTACTTC. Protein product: CASSWDPRGSYEQYF. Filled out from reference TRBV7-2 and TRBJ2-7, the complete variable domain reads GAGVSQSPSNKVTEKGKDVELRCDPISGHTALYWYRQSLGQGLEFLIYFQGNSAPDKSGLPSDRFSAERTGGSVSTLTIQRTQQEDSAVYLCASSWDPRGSYEQYFGPGTRLTVT.

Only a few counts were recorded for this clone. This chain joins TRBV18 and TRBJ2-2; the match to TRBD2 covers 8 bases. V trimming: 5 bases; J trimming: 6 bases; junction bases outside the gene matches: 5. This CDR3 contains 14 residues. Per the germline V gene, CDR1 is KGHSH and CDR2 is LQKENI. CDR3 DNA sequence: TGTGCCAGCTCAGGCGGGAGGCCGGCCGGGGAGCTGTTTTTT. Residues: CASSGGRPAGELFF.

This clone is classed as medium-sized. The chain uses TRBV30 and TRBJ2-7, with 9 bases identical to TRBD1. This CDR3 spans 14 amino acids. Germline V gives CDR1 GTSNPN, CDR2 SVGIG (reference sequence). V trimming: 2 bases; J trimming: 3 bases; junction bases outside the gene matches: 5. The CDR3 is CAWSTGTGIYEQYF. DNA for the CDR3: TGTGCCTGGAGTACCGGGACAGGGATCTACGAGCAGTACTTC.

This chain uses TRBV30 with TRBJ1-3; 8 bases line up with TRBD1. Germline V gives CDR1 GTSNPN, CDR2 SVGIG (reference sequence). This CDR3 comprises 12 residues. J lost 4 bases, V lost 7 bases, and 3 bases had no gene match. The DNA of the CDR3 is TGTGCCTCCCGGGACAGGGGAAACACCATATATTTT. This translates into CASRDRGNTIYF. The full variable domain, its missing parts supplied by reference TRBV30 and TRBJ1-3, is SQTIHQWPATLVQPVGSPLSLECTVEGTSNPNLYWYRQAAGRGLQLLFYSVGIGQISSEVPQNLSASRPQDRQFILSSKKLLLSDSGFYLCASRDRGNTIYFGEGSWLTVV.

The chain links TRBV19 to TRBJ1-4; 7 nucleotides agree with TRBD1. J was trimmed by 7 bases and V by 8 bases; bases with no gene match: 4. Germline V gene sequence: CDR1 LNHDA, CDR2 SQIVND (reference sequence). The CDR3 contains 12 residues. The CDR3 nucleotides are TGTGCCAGTGGGCAGGGGGGTGAAAAACTGTTTTTT. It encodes CASGQGGEKLFF. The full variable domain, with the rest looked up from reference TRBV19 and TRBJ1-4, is DGGITQSPKYLFRKEGQNVTLSCEQNLNHDAMYWYRQDPGQGLRLIYYSQIVNDFQKGDIAEGYSVSREKKESFPLTVTSAQKNPTAFYLCASGQGGEKLFFGSGTQLSVL.

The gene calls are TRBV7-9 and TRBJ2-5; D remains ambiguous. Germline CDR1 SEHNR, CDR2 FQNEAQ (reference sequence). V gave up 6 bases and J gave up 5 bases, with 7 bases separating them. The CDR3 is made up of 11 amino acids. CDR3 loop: CASSSRETQYF. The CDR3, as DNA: TGTGCCAGCAGTTCCCGGGAGACCCAGTACTTC.

In nucleotides, the CDR3 is TGCGCCAGCAGCTTGCACGGACAGGGGGCGGGTGAGCAGTTCTTC. Encoded protein: CASSLHGQGAGEQFF. This chain connects TRBV5-1 to TRBJ2-1; TRBD1 matches 11 bases. J gave up 9 bases and V 1 base, and 6 bases lay outside the gene matches. CDR1 and CDR2 from the germline V gene are SGHRS and YFSETQ. This CDR3 spans 15 amino acids.

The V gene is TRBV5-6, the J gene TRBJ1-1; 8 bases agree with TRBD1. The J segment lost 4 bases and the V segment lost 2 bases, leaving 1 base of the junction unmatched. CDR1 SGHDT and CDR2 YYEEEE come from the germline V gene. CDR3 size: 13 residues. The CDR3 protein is CASSLQGGTEAFF. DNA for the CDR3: TGTGCCAGCAGCTTACAGGGGGGCACTGAAGCTTTCTTT.

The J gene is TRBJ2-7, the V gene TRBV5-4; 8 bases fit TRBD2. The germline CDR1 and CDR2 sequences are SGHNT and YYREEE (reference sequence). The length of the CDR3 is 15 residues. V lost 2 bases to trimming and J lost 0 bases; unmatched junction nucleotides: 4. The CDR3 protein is CASSLAGASSYEQYF. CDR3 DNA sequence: TGTGCCAGCAGCTTAGCGGGGGCGAGCTCCTACGAGCAGTACTTC. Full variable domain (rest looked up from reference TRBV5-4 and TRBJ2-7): ETGVTQSPTHLIKTRGQQVTLRCSSQSGHNTVSWYQQALGQGPQFIFQYYREEENGRGNFPPRFSGLQFPNYSSELNVNALELDDSALYLCASSLAGASSYEQYFGPGTRLTVT.

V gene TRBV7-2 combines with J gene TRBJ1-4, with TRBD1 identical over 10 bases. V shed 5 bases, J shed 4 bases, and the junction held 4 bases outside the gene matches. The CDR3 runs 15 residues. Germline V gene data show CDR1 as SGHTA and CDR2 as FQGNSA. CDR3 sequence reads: CASSRRDRGNEKLFF. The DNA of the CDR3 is TGTGCCAGCAGCCGCCGGGACAGGGGTAATGAAAAACTGTTTTTT.

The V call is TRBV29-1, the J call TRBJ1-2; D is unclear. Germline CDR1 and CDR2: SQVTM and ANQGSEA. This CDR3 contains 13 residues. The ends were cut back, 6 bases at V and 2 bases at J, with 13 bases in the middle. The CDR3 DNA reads TGCAGCGTCGGGATCGGCCAGAACTATGGCTACACCTTC. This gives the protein CSVGIGQNYGYTF.

CDR3 in DNA: TGTGCCAGCAGTCCTTTGACGGGACAGAAGAATGAAAAACTGTTTTTT. Residues: CASSPLTGQKNEKLFF. The rearrangement joins TRBV27 to TRBJ1-4; TRBD1 matches 7 bases. The germline V gene encodes CDR1 MNHEY and CDR2 SMNVEV (reference sequence). The CDR3 has 16 amino acids. V dropped 5 bases and J dropped 5; count of bases not matched to a gene: 11.